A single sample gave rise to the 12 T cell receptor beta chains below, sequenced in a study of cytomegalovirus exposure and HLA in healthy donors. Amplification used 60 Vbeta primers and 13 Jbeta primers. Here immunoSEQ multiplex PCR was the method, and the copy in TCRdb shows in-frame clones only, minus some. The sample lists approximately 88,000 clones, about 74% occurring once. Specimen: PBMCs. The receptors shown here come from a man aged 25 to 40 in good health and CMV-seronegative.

CDR3 DNA sequence: TGTGCCAGCCGGGGGACAGGGGATGAAAAACTGTTTTTT. Encoded protein: CASRGTGDEKLFF. V gene TRBV25-1 combines with J gene TRBJ1-4; 10 positions agree with TRBD1. This CDR3 spans 13 amino acids. With V trimmed by 8 bases and J by 6 bases, 3 bases remained unmatched. Germline loops: CDR1 MGHDK, CDR2 SYGVNS.

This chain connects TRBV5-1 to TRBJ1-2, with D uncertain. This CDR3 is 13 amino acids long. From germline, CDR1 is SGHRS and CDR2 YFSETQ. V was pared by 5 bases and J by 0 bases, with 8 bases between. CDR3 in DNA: TGCGCCAGCAGTCAACAACCTAACTATGGCTACACCTTC. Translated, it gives CASSQQPNYGYTF.

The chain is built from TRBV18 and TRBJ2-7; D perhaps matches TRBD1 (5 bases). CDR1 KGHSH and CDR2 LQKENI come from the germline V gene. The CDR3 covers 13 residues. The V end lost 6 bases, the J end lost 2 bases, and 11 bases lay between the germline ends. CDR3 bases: TGTGCCAGCTCGCAGGGATACGCCTACGAGCAGTACTTC. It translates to CASSQGYAYEQYF.

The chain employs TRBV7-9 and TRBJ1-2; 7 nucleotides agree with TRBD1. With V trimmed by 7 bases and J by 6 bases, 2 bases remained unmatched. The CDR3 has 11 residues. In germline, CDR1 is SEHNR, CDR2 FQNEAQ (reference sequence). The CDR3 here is CASTDRDGYTF. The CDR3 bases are TGTGCCAGCACCGACAGGGATGGCTACACCTTC.

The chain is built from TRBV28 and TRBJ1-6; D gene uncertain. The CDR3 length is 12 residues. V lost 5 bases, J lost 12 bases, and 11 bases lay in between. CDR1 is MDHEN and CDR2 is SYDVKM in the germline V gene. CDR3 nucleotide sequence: TGTGCCAGCAGTACCGAGGCTATACCCCTCCACTTT. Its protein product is CASSTEAIPLHF.

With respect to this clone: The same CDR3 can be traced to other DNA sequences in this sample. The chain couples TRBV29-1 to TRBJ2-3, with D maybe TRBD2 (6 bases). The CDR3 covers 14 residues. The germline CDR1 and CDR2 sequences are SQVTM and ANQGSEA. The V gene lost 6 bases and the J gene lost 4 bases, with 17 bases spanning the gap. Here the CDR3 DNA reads TGCAGCGTAACGGGACTGCCCCCACCAGATACGCAGTATTTT. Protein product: CSVTGLPPPDTQYF.

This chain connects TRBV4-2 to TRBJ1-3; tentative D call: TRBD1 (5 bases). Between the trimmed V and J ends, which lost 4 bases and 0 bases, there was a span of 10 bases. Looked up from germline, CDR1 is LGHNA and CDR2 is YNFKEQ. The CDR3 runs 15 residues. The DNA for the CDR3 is TGTGCCAGCAGCCCCCAGGGAAACTCTGGAAACACCATATATTTT. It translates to CASSPQGNSGNTIYF.

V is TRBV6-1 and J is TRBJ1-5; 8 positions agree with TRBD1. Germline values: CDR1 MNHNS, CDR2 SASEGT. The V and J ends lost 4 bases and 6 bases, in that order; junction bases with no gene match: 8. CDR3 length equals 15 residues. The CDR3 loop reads CASSGRQGTSQPQHF. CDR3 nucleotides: TGTGCCAGCAGTGGGAGACAGGGGACCAGTCAGCCCCAGCATTTT.

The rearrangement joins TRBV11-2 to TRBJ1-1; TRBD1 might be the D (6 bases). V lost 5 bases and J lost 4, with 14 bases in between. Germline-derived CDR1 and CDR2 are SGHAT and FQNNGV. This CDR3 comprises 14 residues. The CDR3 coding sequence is TGTGCCAGCAGCGCACAGGGCCTGCCCACTGAAGCTTTCTTT. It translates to CASSAQGLPTEAFF.

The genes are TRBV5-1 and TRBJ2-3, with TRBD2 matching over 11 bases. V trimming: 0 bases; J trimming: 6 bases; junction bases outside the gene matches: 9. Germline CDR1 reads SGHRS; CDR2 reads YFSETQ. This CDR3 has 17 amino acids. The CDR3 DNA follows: TGCGCCAGCAGCTTGGACCTAGCGGGGGGCCCCACGGATACGCAGTATTTT. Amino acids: CASSLDLAGGPTDTQYF. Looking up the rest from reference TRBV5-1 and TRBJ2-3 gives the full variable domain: KAGVTQTPRYLIKTRGQQVTLSCSPISGHRSVSWYQQTPGQGLQFLFEYFSETQRNKGNFPGRFSGRQFSNSRSEMNVSTLELGDSALYLCASSLDLAGGPTDTQYFGPGTRLTVL.

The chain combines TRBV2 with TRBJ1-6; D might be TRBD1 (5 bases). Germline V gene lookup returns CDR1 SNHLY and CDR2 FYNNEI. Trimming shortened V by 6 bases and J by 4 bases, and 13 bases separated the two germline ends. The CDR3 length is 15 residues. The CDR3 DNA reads TGTGCCAGCAGAAGACAGTCCTTTTATAATTCACCCCTCCACTTT. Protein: CASRRQSFYNSPLHF.

CDR3 in DNA: TGCGCCAGCAGCCAAGCTCAGGCCTATACCTACAATGAGCAGTTCTTC. This translates into CASSQAQAYTYNEQFF. This chain uses TRBV4-1 with TRBJ2-1; D call uncertain. This CDR3 has 16 residues. The V gene lost 1 base and the J gene lost 2 bases, with 12 bases spanning the gap. CDR1 and CDR2 from the germline V gene are MGHRA and YSYEKL.